The 21 T cell receptor beta chains in this list originate from one sample, sequenced in a study of a mutant IDH1 vaccine in newly diagnosed glioma. Time point here: baseline, week 1 (first vaccination visit). Treatment noted: pre-vaccination baseline after standard-of-care therapy. The repertoire was sequenced with immunoSEQ multiplex PCR; TCRdb's copy has only in-frame clones and lacks some. In the table there are some 100,000 clones, 83% of which are singletons. Sequencing used PBMCs, obtained from a glioma patient treated with radiotherapy, temozolomide or both. The receptors originated from a woman aged 45-60 years with glioma.

The chain joins TRBV4-3 to TRBJ1-6, with D hard to call. Germline V gene lookup returns CDR1 LGHNA and CDR2 YSLEER. The CDR3 is 14 residues long. V shed 0 bases and J shed 7 bases, with 7 bases lying between them. CDR3 loop: CASSQESTNSPLHF. The CDR3, as DNA: TGCGCCAGCAGCCAAGAAAGCACAAATTCACCCCTCCACTTT.

This clone appeared a few times. CDR3 residues: CASSPGYTEAFF. CDR3 nucleotide sequence: TGTGCCAGCAGTCCCGGCTACACTGAAGCTTTCTTT. J is TRBJ1-1 and V is TRBV6-5, with D hard to call. The V end lost 5 bases, the J end lost 3 bases, and 7 bases lay between the germline ends. The V gene's germline CDR1 is MNHEY and CDR2 SVGAGI. The CDR3 is 12 amino acids.

This chain connects TRBV9 to TRBJ2-3; 7 bases are a match to TRBD2. The germline V gene has CDR1 SGDLS and CDR2 YYNGEE. This CDR3 has 13 amino acids. J was trimmed by 5 bases and V by 5 bases; bases with no gene match: 5. This CDR3 is CASRPSGRDTQYF. The CDR3 DNA follows: TGTGCCAGCAGGCCTAGCGGTCGAGATACGCAGTATTTT.

This chain connects TRBV27 to TRBJ2-7; D gene uncertain. The CDR3 is made up of 17 amino acids. Trimming stripped 5 bases from V and 2 bases from J, with 22 bases between. From germline, CDR1 is MNHEY and CDR2 SMNVEV (reference sequence). The CDR3 region is CASSPFPISTRPYEQYF. The CDR3 DNA is TGTGCCAGCAGTCCTTTCCCGATCTCGACTCGCCCCTACGAGCAGTACTTC.

This chain uses TRBV7-9 with TRBJ2-7; possible D gene TRBD2, 7 bases. Trimming cost V 3 bases and J 4 bases, with 13 bases left between them. Germline CDR1 is SEHNR and CDR2 is FQNEAQ (reference sequence). CDR3 length equals 14 residues. The CDR3 DNA sequence: TGTGCCAGCAGCTTTCGGGGGGCCGTTTACGAGCAGTACTTC. Protein product: CASSFRGAVYEQYF.

This chain joins TRBV29-1 and TRBJ2-7; possible D gene TRBD1, 5 bases. This CDR3 comprises 13 residues. Germline lookup yields CDR1 SQVTM and CDR2 ANQGSEA. V dropped 6 bases and J dropped 1 base, with 13 bases sitting between them. Here the CDR3 DNA reads TGCAGCGTCAGGGAAGGTAGTTCCTACGAGCAGTACTTC. Encoded protein: CSVREGSSYEQYF.

The chain recombines TRBV19 with TRBJ2-2; 7 nucleotides agree with TRBD1. This CDR3 has 14 amino acids. Trimming cost V 7 bases and J 0 bases; bases outside gene matches: 2. Germline values: CDR1 LNHDA, CDR2 SQIVND (reference sequence). The CDR3 protein is CASKGQTNTGELFF. The CDR3 DNA is TGTGCCAGTAAGGGACAGACGAACACCGGGGAGCTGTTTTTT. Together with reference TRBV19 and TRBJ2-2, the CDR3 gives the full variable domain: DGGITQSPKYLFRKEGQNVTLSCEQNLNHDAMYWYRQDPGQGLRLIYYSQIVNDFQKGDIAEGYSVSREKKESFPLTVTSAQKNPTAFYLCASKGQTNTGELFFGEGSRLTVL.

The chain joins TRBV11-3 to TRBJ2-7; tentatively, D is TRBD2 (5 bases). V lost 3 bases and J lost 6, with 9 bases in between. Germline V gene sequence: CDR1 SGHNT, CDR2 YENEEA. The CDR3 is made up of 12 amino acids. The DNA of the CDR3 is TGTGCCAGCAGCTTTTCCGAGGGCGAGCAGTACTTC. It translates to CASSFSEGEQYF.

This clone was counted between two and nine times. The rearrangement links TRBV2 to TRBJ1-1; 10 nucleotides agree with TRBD1. Germline loops: CDR1 SNHLY, CDR2 FYNNEI. This CDR3 has 13 amino acids. The V segment lost 4 bases and the J segment 11 bases; nucleotides outside the gene matches: 7. The CDR3 DNA sequence: TGTGCCAGCAGTGGAGATCGGACAGGGGGGGCTTTCTTT. Its protein product is CASSGDRTGGAFF.

The chain employs TRBV29-1 and TRBJ1-3, with 9 bases lining up with TRBD1. V lost 3 bases and J lost 0; bases outside the gene matches: 9. Germline V gene sequence: CDR1 SQVTM, CDR2 ANQGSEA. The CDR3 spans 17 residues. CDR3 in DNA: TGCAGCGTTGAGGCTTATAGGACAGGGGCCTCTGGAAACACCATATATTTT. This translates into CSVEAYRTGASGNTIYF.

In this sample, this clone turned up once. No DNA is shown, since the ends of the CDR3 on it are uncertain; the CDR3 is the one TCRdb lists. The chain couples TRBV10-1 to TRBJ1-2. The CDR3 is 14 amino acids long, termini counted. The germline V gene encodes CDR1 WNHNN and CDR2 SYGVQD (reference sequence). CDR3 sequence reads: CASSPSGVMATPSF.

V and J are TRBV5-1 and TRBJ2-7; 7 nucleotides agree with TRBD2. CDR3 length: 15 amino acids. V lost 0 bases and J lost 6; bases outside the gene matches: 9. CDR1 is SGHRS, CDR2 YFSETQ, per germline. The CDR3 coding sequence is TGCGCCAGCAGCTTGGTGGCTAGCGGCGCCCTCGAGCAGTACTTC. Its translation: CASSLVASGALEQYF.

The rearrangement links TRBV7-2 to TRBJ1-5; no clear D gene. CDR1 SGHTA and CDR2 FQGNSA come from the germline V gene. V gave up 3 bases and J gave up 7 bases, with 10 bases separating them. This CDR3 comprises 13 residues. The DNA of the CDR3 is TGTGCCAGCAGCTTGGGCGTAACACAGCCCCAGCATTTT. Its translation: CASSLGVTQPQHF.

The chain carries TRBV7-2 and TRBJ1-6, with D tentatively TRBD1 (6 bases). The CDR3 has 12 residues. Germline V gives CDR1 SGHTA, CDR2 FQGNSA. With 7 bases removed from V and 14 bases from J, the gap between germline ends came to 15 bases. CDR3 sequence reads: CASKGGPSALHF. In DNA form, the CDR3 reads TGTGCCAGCAAGGGGGGGCCCTCAGCCCTCCACTTT.

The V and J genes are TRBV2 and TRBJ1-2, with D unclear. With 4 bases removed from V and 4 bases from J, the gap between germline ends came to 10 bases. The CDR3 extends over 13 amino acids. The germline gives CDR1 SNHLY, CDR2 FYNNEI. CDR3 in DNA: TGTGCCAGCAGTGGTTCCAGCAGCTATGGCTACACCTTC. It encodes CASSGSSSYGYTF. The variable domain in full, with the rest retrieved from reference TRBV2 and TRBJ1-2, is EPEVTQTPSHQVTQMGQEVILRCVPISNHLYFYWYRQILGQKVEFLVSFYNNEISEKSEIFDDQFSVERPDGSNFTLKIRSTKLEDSAMYFCASSGSSSYGYTFGSGTRLTVV.

The chain recombines TRBV9 with TRBJ1-2, with D tentatively TRBD1 (5 bases). Germline lookup yields CDR1 SGDLS and CDR2 YYNGEE. The germline V and J ends were trimmed by 6 bases and 8 bases, with 17 bases remaining between them. The CDR3 has 13 residues. CDR3 DNA sequence: TGTGCCAGCACCCCGCCGGGGCCTAGAGGCTACACCTTC. This sequence encodes CASTPPGPRGYTF.

The rearrangement uses TRBV5-1 and TRBJ2-3; TRBD2 matches 7 bases. CDR1 is SGHRS, CDR2 YFSETQ, per germline. CDR3 length: 16 amino acids. The V segment lost 3 bases and the J segment 0 bases; nucleotides outside the gene matches: 7. CDR3 loop: CASSSGRGGSTDTQYF. CDR3 DNA sequence: TGCGCCAGCAGCTCCGGGCGCGGGGGTAGCACAGATACGCAGTATTTT.

V is TRBV30 and J is TRBJ1-3; D is possibly TRBD1 (6 bases). Trimming pared 5 bases from V and 0 bases from J, leaving 11 bases between. CDR3 size: 14 residues. The V gene's germline CDR1 is GTSNPN and CDR2 SVGIG (reference sequence). The CDR3 loop reads CAWEGHLSGNTIYF. CDR3 DNA: TGTGCCTGGGAGGGACACCTCTCTGGAAACACCATATATTTT.

This sequence joins TRBV6-5 and TRBJ1-1; D is unclear. CDR1 and CDR2 (germline): MNHEY, SVGAGI. CDR3 length: 13 amino acids. Trimming took off 9 bases at V and 2 bases at J, with 13 bases between the two ends. The CDR3 protein is CASRRSDNTEAFF. The CDR3 DNA is TGTGCCAGTAGGAGATCAGACAACACTGAAGCTTTCTTT.

The chain links TRBV29-1 to TRBJ1-1; D is unclear. Germline loops: CDR1 SQVTM, CDR2 ANQGSEA. The CDR3 has 12 amino acids. The V end was cut by 7 bases, the J end by 4 bases, with 13 bases between. CDR3: CSAQDWATEAFF. CDR3 bases: TGCAGCGCCCAAGATTGGGCCACTGAAGCTTTCTTT. The full variable domain, its missing parts supplied by reference TRBV29-1 and TRBJ1-1, is SAVISQKPSRDICQRGTSLTIQCQVDSQVTMMFWYRQQPGQSLTLIATANQGSEATYESGFVIDKFPISRPNLTFSTLTVSNMSPEDSSIYLCSAQDWATEAFFGQGTRLTVV.

The chain recombines TRBV2 with TRBJ1-1; weak D call: TRBD1 (5 bases). The CDR3 runs 13 residues. Germline V CDR1 and CDR2: SNHLY, FYNNEI. V shed 10 bases and J shed 1 base, with 13 bases lying between them. DNA of the CDR3: TGTGCCACCGTCGGGGACCAGAACACTGAAGCTTTCTTT. Its protein product is CATVGDQNTEAFF.